This TCR beta chain was sequenced during a study of cytomegalovirus exposure and HLA in healthy donors. On the study more broadly: When over 300 donors were genotyped, about 80% of them were found to fall in the Caucasian-associated ancestry cluster.

Primers included in the PCR were 60 Vbeta and 13 Jbeta primers. Generated by immunoSEQ multiplex PCR, the TCRdb table keeps only in-frame clones and is missing some. Of 65,000 to 95,000 clones in the sample, more than 60% are singletons; the top ten hold roughly 13%. On this clone itself: Antigen specificity is unknown.

Study-wide results and caveats: The productive fraction for most TCR beta V segments was about 87% or about 30% in an earlier analysis.

The CDR3 spans 18 residues. Germline V gene sequence: CDR1 SGHRS, CDR2 YFSETQ. Losses at the gene ends were 0 bases for V and 3 bases for J; bases not matched to a gene: 6. Nominally healthy donors provided the samples, though records likely missed some immune exposures. The sequenced sample was PBMCs. The chain links TRBV5-1 to TRBJ2-3; 14 bases are a match to TRBD2. This TCR was recovered from a human donor in good health. CDR3 sequence: CASSLAPGLAGATDTQYF. The DNA for the CDR3 is TGCGCCAGCAGCTTGGCTCCGGGACTAGCGGGGGCAACAGATACGCAGTATTTT.